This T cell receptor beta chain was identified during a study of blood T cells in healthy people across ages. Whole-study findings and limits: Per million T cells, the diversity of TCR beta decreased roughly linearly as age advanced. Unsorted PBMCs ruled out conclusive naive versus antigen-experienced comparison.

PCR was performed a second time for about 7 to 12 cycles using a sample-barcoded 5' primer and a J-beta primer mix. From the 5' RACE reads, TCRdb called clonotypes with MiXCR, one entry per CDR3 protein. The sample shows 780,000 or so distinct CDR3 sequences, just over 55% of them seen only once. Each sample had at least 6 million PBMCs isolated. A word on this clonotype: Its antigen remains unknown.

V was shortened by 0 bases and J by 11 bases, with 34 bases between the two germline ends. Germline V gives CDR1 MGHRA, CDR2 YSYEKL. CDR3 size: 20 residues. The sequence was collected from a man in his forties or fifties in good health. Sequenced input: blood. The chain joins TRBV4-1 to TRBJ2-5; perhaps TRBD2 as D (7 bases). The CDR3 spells CASSQDEGVDMGGLWNEQYF. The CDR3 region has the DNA TGCGCCAGCAGCCAAGATGAAGGGGTCGATATGGGGGGGCTGTGGAATGAGCAGTACTTC.